The present T cell receptor (beta chain) was sequenced within a study of radiotherapy plus CTLA-4 blockade in lung cancer. The V and J ends lost 0 bases and 7 bases, in that order; junction bases with no gene match: 7. In germline, CDR1 is SGDLS, CDR2 YYNGEE. The CDR3 is made up of 15 amino acids. Clones were read by immunoSEQ multiplex PCR, and TCRdb kept only the in-frame ones, dropping some. Among around 70,000 clones listed, over 75% were seen once. Sequenced here: peripheral blood, sampled from a patient treated with radiotherapy plus ipilimumab. This clonotype originated in a human donor with non-small cell lung cancer that progressed on radiotherapy plus ipilimumab. V gene TRBV9 combines with J gene TRBJ1-5, with 7 positions matching TRBD1. The CDR3 DNA follows: TGTGCCAGCAGCGTAGGACAGGGCGGATGGCAGCCCCAGCATTTT. Amino acid sequence: CASSVGQGGWQPQHF.